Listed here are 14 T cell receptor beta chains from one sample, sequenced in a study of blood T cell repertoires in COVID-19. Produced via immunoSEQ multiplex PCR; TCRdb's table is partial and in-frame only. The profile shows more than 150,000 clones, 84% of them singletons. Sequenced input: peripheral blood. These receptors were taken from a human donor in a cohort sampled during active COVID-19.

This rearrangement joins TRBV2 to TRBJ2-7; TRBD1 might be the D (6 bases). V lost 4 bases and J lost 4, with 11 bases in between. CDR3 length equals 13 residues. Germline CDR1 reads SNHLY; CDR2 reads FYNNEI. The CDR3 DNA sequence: TGTGCCAGCAGTGCTGAACAGGGTTACGAGCAGTACTTC. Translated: CASSAEQGYEQYF.

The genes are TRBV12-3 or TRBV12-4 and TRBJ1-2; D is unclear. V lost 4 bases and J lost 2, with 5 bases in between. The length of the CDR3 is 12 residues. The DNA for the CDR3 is TGTGCCAGCAGTTACGGGAACTATGGCTACACCTTC. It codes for CASSYGNYGYTF.

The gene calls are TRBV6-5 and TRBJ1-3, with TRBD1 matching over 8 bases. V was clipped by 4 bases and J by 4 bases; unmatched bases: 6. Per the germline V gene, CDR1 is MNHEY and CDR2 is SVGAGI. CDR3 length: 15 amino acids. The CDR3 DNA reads TGTGCCAGCAGTTCCCGGACAGGGTCGGGAAACACCATATATTTT. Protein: CASSSRTGSGNTIYF.

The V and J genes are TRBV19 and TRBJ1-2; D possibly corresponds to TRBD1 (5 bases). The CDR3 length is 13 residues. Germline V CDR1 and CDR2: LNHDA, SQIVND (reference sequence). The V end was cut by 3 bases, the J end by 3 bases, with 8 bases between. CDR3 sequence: CASSMRGDYGYTF. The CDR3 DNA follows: TGTGCCAGTAGTATGCGGGGGGACTATGGCTACACCTTC.

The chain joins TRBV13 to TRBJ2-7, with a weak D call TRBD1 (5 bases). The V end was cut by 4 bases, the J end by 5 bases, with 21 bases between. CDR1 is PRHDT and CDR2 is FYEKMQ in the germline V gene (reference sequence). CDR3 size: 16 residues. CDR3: CASSSTSGNLGNEQYF. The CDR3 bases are TGTGCCAGCAGCTCAACCTCAGGGAATCTAGGCAACGAGCAGTACTTC.

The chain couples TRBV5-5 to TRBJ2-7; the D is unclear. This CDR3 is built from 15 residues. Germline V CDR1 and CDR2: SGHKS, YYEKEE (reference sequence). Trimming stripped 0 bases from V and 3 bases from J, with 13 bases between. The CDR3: CASSLVTVRNYEQYF. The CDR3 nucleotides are TGTGCCAGCAGCTTGGTTACGGTCAGGAACTACGAGCAGTACTTC.

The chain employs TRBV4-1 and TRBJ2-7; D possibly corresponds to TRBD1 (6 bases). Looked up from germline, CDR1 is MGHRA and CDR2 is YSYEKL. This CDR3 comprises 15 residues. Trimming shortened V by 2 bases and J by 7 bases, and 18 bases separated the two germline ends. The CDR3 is CASSQIGNRAGEQYF. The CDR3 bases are TGCGCCAGCAGCCAAATAGGAAACAGGGCCGGGGAGCAGTACTTC.

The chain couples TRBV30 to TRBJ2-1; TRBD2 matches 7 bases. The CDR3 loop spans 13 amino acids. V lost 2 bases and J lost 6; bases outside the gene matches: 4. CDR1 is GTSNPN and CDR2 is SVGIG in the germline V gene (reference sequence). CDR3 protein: CAWSSGTTNEQFF. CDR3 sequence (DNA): TGTGCCTGGAGTTCCGGGACTACCAATGAGCAGTTCTTC.

The CDR3 DNA reads as TGTGCCAGCAGCTTAGGGGCCGATTATAACTATGGCTACACCTTC. Its protein product is CASSLGADYNYGYTF. The rearrangement joins TRBV11-1 to TRBJ1-2, with D unclear. Deletions cut 1 base from V and 1 base from J, with 10 bases between. The CDR3 runs to 15 residues. Germline V gene sequence: CDR1 SGHAT, CDR2 FQDESV (reference sequence).

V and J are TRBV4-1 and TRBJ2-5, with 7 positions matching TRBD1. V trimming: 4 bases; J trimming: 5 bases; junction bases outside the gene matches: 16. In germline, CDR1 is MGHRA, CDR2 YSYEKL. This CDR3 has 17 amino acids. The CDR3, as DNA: TGCGCCAGCAGCCCCCCGGGGTGGCAGGGGGTGGGGGAGACCCAGTACTTC. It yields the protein CASSPPGWQGVGETQYF.

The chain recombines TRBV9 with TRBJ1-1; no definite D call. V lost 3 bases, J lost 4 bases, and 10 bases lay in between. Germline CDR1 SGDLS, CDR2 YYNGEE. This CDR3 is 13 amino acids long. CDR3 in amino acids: CASSAHELTEAFF. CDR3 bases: TGTGCCAGCAGCGCCCACGAGCTCACTGAAGCTTTCTTT.

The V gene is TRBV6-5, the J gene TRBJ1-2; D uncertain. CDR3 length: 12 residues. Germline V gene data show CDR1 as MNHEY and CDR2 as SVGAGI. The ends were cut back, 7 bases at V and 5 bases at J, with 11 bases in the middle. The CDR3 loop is CASKNTAYGYTF. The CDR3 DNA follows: TGTGCCAGCAAAAACACAGCATATGGCTACACCTTC.

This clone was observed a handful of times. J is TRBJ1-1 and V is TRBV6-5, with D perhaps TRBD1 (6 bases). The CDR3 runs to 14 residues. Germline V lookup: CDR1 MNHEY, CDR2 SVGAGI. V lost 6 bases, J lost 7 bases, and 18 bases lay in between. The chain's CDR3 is CASSHYRAIDEAFF. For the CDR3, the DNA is TGTGCCAGCAGCCACTACAGGGCGATAGATGAAGCTTTCTTT.

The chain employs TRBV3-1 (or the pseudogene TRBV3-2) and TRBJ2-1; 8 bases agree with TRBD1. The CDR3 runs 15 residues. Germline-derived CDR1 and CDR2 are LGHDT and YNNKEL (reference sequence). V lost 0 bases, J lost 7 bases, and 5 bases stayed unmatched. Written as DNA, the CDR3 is TGTGCCAGCAGCCAAGATGCAGGGGGCGGGAATGAGCAGTTCTTC. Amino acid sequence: CASSQDAGGGNEQFF.